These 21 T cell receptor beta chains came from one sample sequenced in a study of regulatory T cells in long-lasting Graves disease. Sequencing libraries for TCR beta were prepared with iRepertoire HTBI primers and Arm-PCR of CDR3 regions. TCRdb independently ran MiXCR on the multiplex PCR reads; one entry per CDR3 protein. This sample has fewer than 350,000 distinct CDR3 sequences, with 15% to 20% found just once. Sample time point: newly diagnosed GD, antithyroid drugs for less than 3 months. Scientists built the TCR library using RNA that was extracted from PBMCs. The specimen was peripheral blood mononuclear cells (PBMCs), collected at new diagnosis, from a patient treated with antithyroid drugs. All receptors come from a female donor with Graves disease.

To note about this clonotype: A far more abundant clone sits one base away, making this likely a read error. CDR3 loop: CASSYSADTFTGHTF. CDR3 bases: TGTGCCAGCAGTTACTCCGCAGACACATTTACTGGCCACACCTTC. The V call is TRBV6-6, the J call TRBJ1-2; D is unclear. The CDR3 has 15 amino acids. CDR1 is MNHNY and CDR2 is SVGAGI in the germline V gene (reference sequence).

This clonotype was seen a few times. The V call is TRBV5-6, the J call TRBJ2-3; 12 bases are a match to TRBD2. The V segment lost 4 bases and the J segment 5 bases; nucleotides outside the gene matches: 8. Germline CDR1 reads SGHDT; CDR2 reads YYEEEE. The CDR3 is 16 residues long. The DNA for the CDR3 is TGTGCCAGCAGCATGAGACTAGCGGGAGCAGGAGATACGCAGTATTTT. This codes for CASSMRLAGAGDTQYF. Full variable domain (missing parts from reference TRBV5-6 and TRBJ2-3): DAGVTQSPTHLIKTRGQQVTLRCSPKSGHDTVSWYQQALGQGPQFIFQYYEEEERQRGNFPDRFSGHQFPNYSSELNVNALLLGDSALYLCASSMRLAGAGDTQYFGPGTRLTVL.

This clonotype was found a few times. CDR3 in DNA: TGTGCCAGCAGCCCAAGCCAATTCTCCTACGAGCAGTACTTC. It codes for CASSPSQFSYEQYF. The chain couples TRBV9 to TRBJ2-7; D gene ambiguous. Looked up from germline, CDR1 is SGDLS and CDR2 is YYNGEE. The CDR3 spans 14 residues. The V gene lost 4 bases and the J gene lost 0 bases, with 11 bases spanning the gap.

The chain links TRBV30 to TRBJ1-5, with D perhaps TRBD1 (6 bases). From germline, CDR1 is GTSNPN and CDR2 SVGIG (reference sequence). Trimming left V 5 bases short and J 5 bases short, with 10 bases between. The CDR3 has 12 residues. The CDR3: CAWGRGHQPQHF. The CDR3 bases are TGTGCCTGGGGCAGGGGCCATCAGCCCCAGCATTTT.

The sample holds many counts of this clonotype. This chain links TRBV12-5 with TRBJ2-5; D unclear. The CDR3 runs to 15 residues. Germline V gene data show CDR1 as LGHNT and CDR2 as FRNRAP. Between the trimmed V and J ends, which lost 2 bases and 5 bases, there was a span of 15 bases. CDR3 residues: CASGLISPDEETQYF. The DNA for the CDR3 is TGTGCTAGTGGTTTGATTAGCCCGGACGAGGAGACCCAGTACTTC.

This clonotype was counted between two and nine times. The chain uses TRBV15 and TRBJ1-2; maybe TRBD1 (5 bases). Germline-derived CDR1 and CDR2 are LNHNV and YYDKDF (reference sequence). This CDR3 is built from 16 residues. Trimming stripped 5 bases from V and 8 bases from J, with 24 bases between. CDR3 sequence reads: CATSPEKRGTAGGYTF. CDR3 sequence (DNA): TGTGCCACCAGCCCTGAGAAGAGAGGGACCGCAGGGGGCTACACCTTC.

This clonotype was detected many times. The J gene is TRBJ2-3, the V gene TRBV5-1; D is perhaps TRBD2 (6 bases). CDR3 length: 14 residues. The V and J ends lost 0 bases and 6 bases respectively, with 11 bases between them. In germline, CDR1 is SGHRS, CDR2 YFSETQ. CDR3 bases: TGCGCCAGCAGCTTGGGCGGGACCGTGGATACGCAGTATTTT. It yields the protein CASSLGGTVDTQYF.

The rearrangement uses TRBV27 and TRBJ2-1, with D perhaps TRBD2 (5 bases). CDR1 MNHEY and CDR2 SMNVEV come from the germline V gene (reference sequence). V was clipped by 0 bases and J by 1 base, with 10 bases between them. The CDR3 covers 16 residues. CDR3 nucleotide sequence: TGTGCCAGCAGTTTATCGGGCCTAGCTTCCTACAATGAGCAGTTCTTC. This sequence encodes CASSLSGLASYNEQFF.

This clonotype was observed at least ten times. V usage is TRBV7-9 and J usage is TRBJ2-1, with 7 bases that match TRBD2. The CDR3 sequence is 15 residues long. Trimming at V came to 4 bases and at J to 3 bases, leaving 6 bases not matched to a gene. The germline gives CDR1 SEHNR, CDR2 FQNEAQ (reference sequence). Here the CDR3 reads CASSSGTTDYNEQFF. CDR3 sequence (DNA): TGTGCCAGCAGCTCCGGGACTACTGACTACAATGAGCAGTTCTTC.

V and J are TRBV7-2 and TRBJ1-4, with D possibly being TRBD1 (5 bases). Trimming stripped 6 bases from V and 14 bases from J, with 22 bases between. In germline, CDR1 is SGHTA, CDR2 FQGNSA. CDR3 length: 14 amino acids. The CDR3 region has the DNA TGTGCCAGCAGACCGTCGGGGGGAGGGGCTCAGCTGTTTTTT. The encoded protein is CASRPSGGGAQLFF.

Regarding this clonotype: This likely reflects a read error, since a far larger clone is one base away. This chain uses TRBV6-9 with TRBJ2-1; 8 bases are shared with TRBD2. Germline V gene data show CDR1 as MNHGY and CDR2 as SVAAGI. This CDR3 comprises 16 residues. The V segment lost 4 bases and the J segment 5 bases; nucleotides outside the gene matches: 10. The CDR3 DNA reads TGTGCCAGCAGTTCTCGGGAGGGCCACAAGGACAATGAGCAGTTCTTC. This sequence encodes CASSSREGHKDNEQFF.

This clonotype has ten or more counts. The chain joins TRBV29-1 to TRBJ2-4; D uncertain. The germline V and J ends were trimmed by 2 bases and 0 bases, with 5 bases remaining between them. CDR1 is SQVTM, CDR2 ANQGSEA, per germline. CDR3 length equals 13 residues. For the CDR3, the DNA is TGCAGCGTTGAATTGGGAGCCAAAAACATTCAGTACTTC. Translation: CSVELGAKNIQYF.

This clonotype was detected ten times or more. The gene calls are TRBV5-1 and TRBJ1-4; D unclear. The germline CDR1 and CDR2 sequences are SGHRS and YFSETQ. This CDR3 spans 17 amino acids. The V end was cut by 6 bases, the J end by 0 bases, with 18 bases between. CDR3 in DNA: TGCGCCAGCAAGAAATGGACTGGACTTGCAACTAATGAAAAACTGTTTTTT. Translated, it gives CASKKWTGLATNEKLFF.

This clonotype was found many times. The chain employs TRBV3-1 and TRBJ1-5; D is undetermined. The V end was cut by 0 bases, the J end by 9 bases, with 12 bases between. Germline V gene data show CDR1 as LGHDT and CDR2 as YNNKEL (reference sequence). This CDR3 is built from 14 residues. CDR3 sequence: CASSQERTTTPQHF. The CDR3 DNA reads TGTGCCAGCAGCCAAGAAAGGACCACAACGCCCCAGCATTTT.

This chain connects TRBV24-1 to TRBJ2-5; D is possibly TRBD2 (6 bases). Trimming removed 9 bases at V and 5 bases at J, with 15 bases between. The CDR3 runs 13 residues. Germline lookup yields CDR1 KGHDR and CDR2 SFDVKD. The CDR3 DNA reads TGTGCCACCGAGTCCGGGGGAGAGGAGACCCAGTACTTC. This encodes CATESGGEETQYF.

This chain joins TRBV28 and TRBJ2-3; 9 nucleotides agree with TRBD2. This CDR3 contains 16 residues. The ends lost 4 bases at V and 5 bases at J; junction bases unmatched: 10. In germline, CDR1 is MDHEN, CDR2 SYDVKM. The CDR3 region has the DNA TGTGCCAGCAGTTCCCCCGGCGGGAGGGCCATAGATACGCAGTATTTT. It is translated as CASSSPGGRAIDTQYF.

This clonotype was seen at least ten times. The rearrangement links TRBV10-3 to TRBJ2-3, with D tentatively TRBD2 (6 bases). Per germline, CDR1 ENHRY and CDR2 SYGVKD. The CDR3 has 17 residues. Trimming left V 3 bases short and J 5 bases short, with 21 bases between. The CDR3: CAISDPSIAVNGDTQYF. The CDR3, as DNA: TGTGCCATCAGTGACCCTTCGATAGCGGTAAATGGAGATACGCAGTATTTT.

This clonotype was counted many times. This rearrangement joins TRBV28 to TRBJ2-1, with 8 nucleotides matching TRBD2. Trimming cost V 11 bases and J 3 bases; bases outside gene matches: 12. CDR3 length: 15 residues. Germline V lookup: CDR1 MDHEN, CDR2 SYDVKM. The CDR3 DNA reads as TGTGCCCTCAGATCAGCGGGAGAGGGCTACAATGAGCAGTTCTTC. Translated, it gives CALRSAGEGYNEQFF.

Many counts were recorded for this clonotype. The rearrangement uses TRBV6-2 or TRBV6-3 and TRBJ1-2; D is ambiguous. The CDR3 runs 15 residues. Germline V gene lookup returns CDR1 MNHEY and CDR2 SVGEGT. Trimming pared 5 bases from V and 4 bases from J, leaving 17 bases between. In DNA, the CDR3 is TGTGCCAGCAGTGAAAGTTGTGGGAGTTGCTATGGCTACACCTTC. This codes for CASSESCGSCYGYTF.

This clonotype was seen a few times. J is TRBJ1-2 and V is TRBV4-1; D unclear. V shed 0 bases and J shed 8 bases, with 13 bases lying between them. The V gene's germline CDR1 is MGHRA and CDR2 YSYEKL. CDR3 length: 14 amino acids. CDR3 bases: TGCGCCAGCAGCCAAGACAAACAACTGTACGGCTACACCTTC. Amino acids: CASSQDKQLYGYTF.

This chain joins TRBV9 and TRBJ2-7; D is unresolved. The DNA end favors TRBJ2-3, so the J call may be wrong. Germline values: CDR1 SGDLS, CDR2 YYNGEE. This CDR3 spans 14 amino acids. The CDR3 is CASSVEVLGDTQYF. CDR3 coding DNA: TGTGCCAGCAGCGTAGAGGTCCTAGGGGATACGCAGTATTTT.